This T cell receptor beta chain was sequenced during a study of immune evolution from preneoplasia to lung adenocarcinoma. Germline V gene lookup returns CDR1 LGHNA and CDR2 YNFKEQ. The CDR3 totals 16 residues. V lost 0 bases to trimming and J lost 4 bases; unmatched junction nucleotides: 2. TCRdb's copy holds only in-frame clones and misses some; the assay was immunoSEQ multiplex PCR. The sample has approximately 9,700 clones, approximately 80% seen once. Sequenced input: FFPE minimally invasive lung adenocarcinoma tissue. This TCR was recovered from a person aged 65-85 years with lung adenocarcinoma. The chain is built from TRBV4-2 and TRBJ2-3; 12 positions agree with TRBD2. The CDR3 loop reads CASSQDRTSGADTQYF. In DNA, the CDR3 is TGTGCCAGCAGCCAAGATAGGACTAGCGGGGCAGATACGCAGTATTTT.